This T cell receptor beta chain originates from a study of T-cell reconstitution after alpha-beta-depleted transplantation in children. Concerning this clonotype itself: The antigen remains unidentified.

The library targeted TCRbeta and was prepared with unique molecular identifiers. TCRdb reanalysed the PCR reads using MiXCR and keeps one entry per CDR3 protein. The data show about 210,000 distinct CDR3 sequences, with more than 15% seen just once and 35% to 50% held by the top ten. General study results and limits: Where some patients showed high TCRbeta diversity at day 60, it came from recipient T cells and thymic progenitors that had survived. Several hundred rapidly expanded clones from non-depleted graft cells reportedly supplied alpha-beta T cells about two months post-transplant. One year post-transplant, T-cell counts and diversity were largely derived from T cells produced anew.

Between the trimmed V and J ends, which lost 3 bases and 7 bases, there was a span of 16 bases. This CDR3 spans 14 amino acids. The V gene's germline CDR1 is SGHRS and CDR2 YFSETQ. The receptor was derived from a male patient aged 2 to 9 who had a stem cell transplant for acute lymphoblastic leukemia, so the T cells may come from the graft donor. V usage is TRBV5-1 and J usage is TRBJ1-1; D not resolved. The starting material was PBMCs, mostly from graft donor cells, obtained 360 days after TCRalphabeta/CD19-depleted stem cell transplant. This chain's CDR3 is CASSSYPESGEAFF. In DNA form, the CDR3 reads TGCGCCAGCAGCTCGTACCCTGAGTCAGGTGAAGCTTTCTTT.